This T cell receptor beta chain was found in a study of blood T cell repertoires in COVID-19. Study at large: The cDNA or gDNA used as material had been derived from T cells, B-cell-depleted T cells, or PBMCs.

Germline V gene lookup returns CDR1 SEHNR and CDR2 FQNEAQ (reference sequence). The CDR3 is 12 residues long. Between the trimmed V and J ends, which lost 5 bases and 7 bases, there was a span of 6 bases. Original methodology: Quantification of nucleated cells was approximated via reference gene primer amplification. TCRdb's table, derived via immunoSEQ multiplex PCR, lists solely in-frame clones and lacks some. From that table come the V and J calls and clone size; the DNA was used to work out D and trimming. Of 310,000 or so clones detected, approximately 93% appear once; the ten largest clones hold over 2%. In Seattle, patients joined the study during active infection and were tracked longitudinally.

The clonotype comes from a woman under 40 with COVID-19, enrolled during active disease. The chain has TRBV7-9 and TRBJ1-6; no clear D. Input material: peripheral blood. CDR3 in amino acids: CASSLSNSPLHF. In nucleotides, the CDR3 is TGTGCCAGCAGCCTATCGAATTCACCCCTCCACTTT.